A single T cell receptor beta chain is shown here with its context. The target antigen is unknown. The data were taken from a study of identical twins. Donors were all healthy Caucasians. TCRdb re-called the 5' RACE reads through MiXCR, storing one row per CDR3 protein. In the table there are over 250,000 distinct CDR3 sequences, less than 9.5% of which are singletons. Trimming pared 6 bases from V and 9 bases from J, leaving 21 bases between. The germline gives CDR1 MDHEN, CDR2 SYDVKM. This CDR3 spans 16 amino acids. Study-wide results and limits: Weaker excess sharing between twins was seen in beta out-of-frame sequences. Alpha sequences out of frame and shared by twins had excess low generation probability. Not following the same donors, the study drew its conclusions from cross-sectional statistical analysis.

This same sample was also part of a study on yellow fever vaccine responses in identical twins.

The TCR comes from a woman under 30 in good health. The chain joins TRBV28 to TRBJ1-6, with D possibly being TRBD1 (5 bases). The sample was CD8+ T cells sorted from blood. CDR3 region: CASSFRGQGWSSPLHF. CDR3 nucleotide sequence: TGTGCCAGCAGCTTCCGGGGCCAGGGTTGGAGTTCACCCCTCCACTTT.